This TCR beta chain was retrieved from a study of cytomegalovirus exposure and HLA in healthy donors (dated by TCRdb to about 2017). Context from the whole study: According to an earlier analysis of a few hundred of the donors, about 179 million T cells yielded 117 million unique TCR beta sequences and around 280 Gb of sequence data. The study profiled the T cell repertoires of under 700 subjects by immunosequencing and related them to cytomegalovirus serostatus. The study aimed to test whether cataloging public T cell receptors could reveal signatures of past pathogen exposure. A later genetic analysis used genome-wide SNP genotypes for about three fifths of the roughly 700 donors, treating that subset as a discovery cohort. HLA typing covered class I and class II loci at four-digit resolution. Every repertoire in the discovery cohort had been generated on one and the same sequencing platform. Approximately 300 gigabases of sequencing data and roughly 81 million unique TCR sequences made up an early release that covered over 550 HLA-typed donors. To predict cytomegalovirus infection status, the study combined high-throughput TCR immunosequencing, statistical association of individual TCRs with disease status, and machine learning. An earlier analysis of some 600 of the donors applied high-throughput TCR beta sequencing to assess whether each TCR beta V gene segment acted as functional or pseudogenic. Rather than using new phenotypic data, the later analysis identified candidate immune exposures from TCR beta sequences and from how often those sequences occurred across donors. Across around 400 genotyped donors of the cohort, an average of about 240,000 unique TCR beta nucleotide sequences per donor were sequenced, and approximately 19% of those sequences were non-productive. A later analysis re-examined previously published TCR beta repertoires from roughly 720 donors and added high-resolution HLA genotyping to investigate patterns of TCR occurrence. Because of strong linkage in the cohort, roughly five DR-DQ haplotypes were treated as single units for association and clustering. Of the roughly 400 genotyped donors, 65% to 90% fell in the genetic ancestry cluster associated with self-reported Caucasian donors. Besides the first cohort of 666 subjects, a separate validation cohort made up of roughly 120 different subjects was used. The number of donors typed differed by locus, with roughly 620-630 for A, B, C, DRB1 and DQB1, roughly 520 for DQA1, approximately 580 for DPA1, and around 450 for DPB1. Donor age, sex, ethnicity and CMV serostatus were compiled together with the repertoire data. Overall results and qualifications from the work: In vitro tests confirmed that a few of the cytomegalovirus-associated TCR beta chains recognize cytomegalovirus antigens. According to a later analysis, parvovirus B19, influenza, CMV and Epstein-Barr virus appeared linked to several top co-occurrence clusters. While some public TCRs were present in many individuals, most TCR sequences turned up only very rarely across donors. In a later analysis, HLA-associated TCR beta chains were found to be more clonally expanded and to have lower generation probabilities than equally common non-associated chains. In an earlier analysis of 587 of the donors, most TCR beta V segments were observed in productive rearrangements about 87% or about 30% of the time, broadly matching IMGT annotations. A further reported finding was that TCR beta sequences accurately predicted the HLA-A and HLA-B alleles for most subjects in the first cohort. Compared with the approximately 710-donor mean, donors in an Asian-associated ancestry cluster had fewer N-insertions in productive TCRs, according to a later genetic analysis. Linkage disequilibrium might explain the correlated functional status among segregating V segments, but an unknown experimental factor could not be excluded. A cluster of highly shared sequence variants was judged likely to represent a technical artifact of the sequencing pipeline. A later analysis found that most CMV-associated TCR beta chains appeared HLA-restricted, with HLA associations seemingly driven largely by CMV exposure. The study listed 150 to 200 TCR beta chains as associated with cytomegalovirus. The presence/absence analyses assumed that sequencing depth was roughly uniform across donors, and that assumption may not be true. In a later analysis, the rate of TCR association differed among HLA loci, with DRB1 alleles having the most associated TCRs and HLA-C alleles having the fewest. The only immune exposure information available for the cohort was CMV serostatus. HLA typing was unavailable for some donors at each locus, so association tests used only the typed subset. Some IMGT-functional V segments, including TRBV6-2 and TRBV6-3, could not be told apart with the 87-base-pair reads, so those segments were excluded. Only TCR beta chains were sequenced in this cohort, and the absence of alpha or paired-chain data limited detectable features. Cytomegalovirus status was reported to be diagnosed by the classifier with high specificity and sensitivity in both the original and validation cohorts. Over 15 rarely observed V segments, including chromosome 9 orphons, were excluded from the earlier analysis of approximately 500 of the donors because counts were too low. Assigning TCR associations to individual alleles was difficult when HLA alleles, especially DR and DQ, strongly co-occurred. A later analysis associated around 16,000 TCR beta sequences with specific HLA alleles at a false discovery rate of 0.05. The authors suggested that the approach could potentially be extended to other disease states and immunological phenotypes. V-gene and J-gene trimming of TCR beta chains was associated with a missense DCLRE1C variant in a later genetic analysis, and the association was replicated in an independent cohort.

The cohort comprised 666 healthy bone marrow donors. Cohort members were all nominally healthy when sampled, although unrecorded immune exposures were likely present. The donor tested CMV seronegative, placing the donor among the roughly 350 seronegative members of the cohort. Every donor gave a peripheral blood sample, and the peripheral blood mononuclear cells from that sample were used for TCR beta sequencing. The Qiagen DNeasy Blood Extraction Kit was used to extract genomic DNA from the blood cell samples. The library was made by the immunoSEQ multiplex PCR assay. For the multiplex PCR, a mixture combining 60 forward primers for TCR Vbeta segments and 13 reverse primers for TCR Jbeta segments was used. The CDR3 region of rearranged TCR beta genes was amplified from genomic DNA by a multiplex PCR assay. The amplified TCR beta libraries were sequenced on the Illumina HiSeq System as 87-base-pair reads. In the source study's methods: A later analysis counted about 76 million unique TCR beta chains across the 550 to 750 repertoires, and roughly 9.9 million of these chains were shared by at least two donors. A nearest-neighbor algorithm error-corrected the raw reads and collapsed the reads into unique sequences, merging closely related sequences to remove PCR and sequencing errors. Alignment of CDR3 sequences to IMGT reference sequences was used to assign V, D and J gene segments. Each retained sequence needed at least a six-nucleotide match to both a V gene segment and a J gene segment. A rearrangement counted as productive if the CDR3 had no stop codons and remained in frame with V and J, and every other rearrangement counted as non-productive. Following IMGT convention, CDR3 was defined as the stretch from the second conserved V-encoded cysteine to the conserved J-encoded phenylalanine. Sequences without an unambiguous match to a single V gene segment were excluded from the earlier analysis of 450 to 750 of the donors. An earlier analysis of about 600 of the donors called V segments functional above 56.7% productive rearrangements and segregating when the between-donor standard deviation exceeded 5%. A statistical classification framework was built for diagnosing cytomegalovirus status from the catalog of TCR beta chain sequences. A later analysis assigned V and J genes by comparing TCR nucleotide sequences with IMGT/GENE-DB human TR gene sequences. A later analysis assigned CDR3 sequences and most-parsimonious VDJ recombination scenarios with the TCRdist pipeline. In a later analysis, every TCR beta chain was defined by the combination of its CDR3 amino acid sequence and its V-gene family, and reads without a unique V-gene family were dropped. As a way to deal with suspected cross-contamination and a sequencing artifact, a later analysis dropped hundreds of nucleotide sequences that were highly shared and had low generation probability. A later analysis calculated a clonal expansion index for each public chain from normalized within-repertoire ranks of inferred template counts. In a later analysis, generation probabilities were computed with a VDJ recombination model fitted to out-of-frame rearrangements, and the resulting probabilities were checked against IGoR. A later analysis scored TCR-TCR, TCR-HLA and TCR-CMV co-occurrence with hypergeometric tests, applying a repertoire-size bias correction to TCR pairs. False discovery rates were estimated in a later analysis by permuting HLA or CMV assignments 20 times. In a later analysis, co-occurring TCRs were grouped with DBSCAN, and TCRdist sequence similarity was added when clustering was performed within HLA-allele-positive subsets. Repertoires with fewer than 30,000 or more than 120,000 public chains, plus five repertoires with anomalous nucleotide sharing, were excluded from co-occurrence clustering. TCRdb stores this immuneACCESS table with in-frame sequences only. Part of the clones is absent; in the studies checked, under half of the shortfall reflects unresolved V genes, and no reason is known for the rest. Clonal size and the V and J genes are those of that table, whereas D and trimming came from the DNA. This sample is represented by 200,000 to 250,000 clones; roughly 90% of them were singletons. The top ten clonotypes cover approximately 1% of the sample.

V is clipped by 0 bases and J by 6 bases, and the sequence between their germline boundaries is 18 bases long. CDR1 LNHNV and CDR2 YYDKDF were looked up in the germline V gene (reference sequence). Spanning cysteine to phenylalanine, the CDR3 consists of 16 amino acids. Of the read, only the CDR3 DNA is kept; its 48 bases are in frame from base 1. Remarks on this clone: The antigen this receptor binds is unknown. Nothing much larger sits one base from this clone, and base qualities are not available.

The rearrangement combines TRBV15 with TRBJ2-7; TRBD2 might be the D gene, on 6 matching bases. The specimen was PBMCs. The sequence was obtained from a woman younger than 30 in good health and CMV-seronegative. The DNA sequence is TGTGCCACCAGCAGAGATAGGGGAACGGGAGTCAGCGAGCAGTACTTC. This yields the protein CATSRDRGTGVSEQYF.